This T cell receptor (beta chain) was retrieved from a study of CD8 T cells in ankylosing spondylitis. General study points: Certain motif variants had earlier been reported in reactive arthritis synovial fluid and blood. Typical of ankylosing spondylitis blood, it appeared, was a TCR beta motif of fewer than 10 highly homologous variants.

This clonotype was counted many times. Its target is not known. The CDR3 spans 15 residues. V lost 3 bases and J lost 4; bases outside the gene matches: 6. Germline V gene data show CDR1 as SGHKS and CDR2 as YYEKEE (reference sequence). TCRdb analysed the 5' RACE reads with MiXCR anew, one entry per CDR3 protein. The sample holds some 180,000 distinct CDR3 sequences, 18% seen once. Sequencing was performed on blood, either unsorted or a sorted T cell fraction (not recorded which). This sequence was found in a male donor aged 5-30 years with ankylosing spondylitis or in good health (not recorded which). The chain uses TRBV5-5 and TRBJ2-3; 9 nucleotides line up with TRBD2. In nucleotides, the CDR3 is TGTGCCAGCAGCTCGGGACTAGCCGCGGCAGATACGCAGTATTTT. Protein product: CASSSGLAAADTQYF.